This entry describes one T cell receptor beta chain. Its antigen target is currently unknown. Base qualities were left out, and no much larger clone turns up one base away. TCRbeta CDR3 regions were amplified from genomic DNA using the immunoSEQ Assay, a bias-controlled multiplex PCR. In the source study's methods: The number of nucleated cells in each sample was estimated by amplification of reference gene primers within the assay. Sequence reads were collapsed and filtered to measure the absolute abundance of every unique TCRbeta CDR3 rearrangement. Productive Simpson clonality was computed per sample as the square root of Simpson's diversity index over productive rearrangements. TCRdb limited this immuneACCESS table to in-frame rearrangements with V and J called. A share of clones is missing; checked studies link under half to unresolved V genes, and the rest is unexplained. That table furnishes V, J and clone size, whereas the DNA furnished D and trimming. This sample is represented by some 140,000 clones; 70% to 90% of them were singletons. Of the sample, 0.6% to 0.7% is held by the ten largest clones.

The CDR3 runs 18 residues from the cysteine to the phenylalanine. Only CDR3 DNA remains: 54 bases, in frame from the first base. Based on the germline V gene (reference sequence), the CDR1 and CDR2 sequences are MNHEY and SMNVEV. Germline trimming amounts to 5 bases on V and 3 bases on J, with 14 as the count of junction bases outside the gene matches. In Seattle, one collaborating source enrolled patients while the infection was active and tracked those patients longitudinally over the course of disease. Whole blood was collected in K2EDTA tubes by collaborating institutions according to the institutions' own protocols. For TCRbeta analysis, collaborator samples were shipped as frozen whole blood, as isolated PBMCs, or as DNA extracted from either sample type. These data originate in a study of blood T cell repertoires in COVID-19 (dated by TCRdb to the early 2020s). As for the study more broadly: Collaborator samples came from the United States, Italy and Spain and covered acute and convalescent phases of COVID-19. Where available, HLA class I and class II types were obtained from metadata supplied by the sample provider rather than from assay-based typing. The prospective study material was composed of cDNA or gDNA derived from T cells, B-cell-depleted T cells, or PBMCs. Nearly every sample came with metadata listing a de-identified subject ID, COVID-19 status, age in years and sex. The repertoires were released in a freely available public database meant as a resource for research on the immune response to SARS-CoV-2. The dataset comprised deeply sampled blood TCRbeta repertoires from subjects exposed to, actively infected with, or recovered from COVID-19. The samples were drawn from two sources: the first 160 participants of the ongoing ImmuneRACE study, and 1,254 subjects contributed by 6 global collaborators. The full study reports these points: The quantity of clinical and demographic metadata differed by source and by participant and was supplied without curation.

Sequenced sample: peripheral blood. The rearrangement joined TRBV27 to TRBJ2-2; 8 nucleotides in the junction match TRBD2. The TCR originated in a man between 60 and 75 years old with COVID-19, enrolled during active disease. The DNA sequence follows: TGTGCCAGCAGTCTTCACCCGGGGGGGCTTATCTACACCGGGGAGCTGTTTTTT. Its coded protein is CASSLHPGGLIYTGELFF.